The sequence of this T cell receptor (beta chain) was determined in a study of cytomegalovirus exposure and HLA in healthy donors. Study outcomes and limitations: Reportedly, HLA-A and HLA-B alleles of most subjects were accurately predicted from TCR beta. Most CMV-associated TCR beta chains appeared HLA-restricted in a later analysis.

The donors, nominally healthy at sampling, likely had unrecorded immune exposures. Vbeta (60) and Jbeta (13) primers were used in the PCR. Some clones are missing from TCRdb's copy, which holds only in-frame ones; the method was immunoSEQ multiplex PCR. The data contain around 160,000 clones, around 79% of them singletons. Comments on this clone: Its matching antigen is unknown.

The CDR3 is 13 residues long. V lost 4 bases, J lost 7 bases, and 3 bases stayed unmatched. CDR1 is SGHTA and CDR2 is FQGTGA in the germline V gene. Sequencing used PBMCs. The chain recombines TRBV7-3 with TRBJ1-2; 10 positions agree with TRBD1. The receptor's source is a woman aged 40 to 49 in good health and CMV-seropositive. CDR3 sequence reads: CASSSTGGRGYTF. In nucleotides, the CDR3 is TGTGCCAGCAGCTCGACAGGGGGCCGTGGCTACACCTTC.